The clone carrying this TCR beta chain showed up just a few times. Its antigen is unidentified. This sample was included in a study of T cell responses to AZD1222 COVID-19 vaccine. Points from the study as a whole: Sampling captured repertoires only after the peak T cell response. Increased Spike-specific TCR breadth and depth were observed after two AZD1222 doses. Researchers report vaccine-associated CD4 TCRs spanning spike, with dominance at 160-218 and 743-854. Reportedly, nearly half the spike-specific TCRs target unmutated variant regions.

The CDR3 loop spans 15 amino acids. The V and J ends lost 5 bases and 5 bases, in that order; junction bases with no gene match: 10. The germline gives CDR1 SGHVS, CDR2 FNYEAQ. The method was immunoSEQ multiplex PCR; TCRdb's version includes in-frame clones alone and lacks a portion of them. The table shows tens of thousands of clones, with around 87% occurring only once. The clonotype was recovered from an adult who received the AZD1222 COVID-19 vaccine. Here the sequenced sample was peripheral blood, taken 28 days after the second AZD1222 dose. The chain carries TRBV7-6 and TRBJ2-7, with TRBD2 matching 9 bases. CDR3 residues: CASSPSGTSFHEQYF. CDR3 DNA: TGTGCCAGCAGCCCTTCCGGGACTAGCTTCCACGAGCAGTACTTC.